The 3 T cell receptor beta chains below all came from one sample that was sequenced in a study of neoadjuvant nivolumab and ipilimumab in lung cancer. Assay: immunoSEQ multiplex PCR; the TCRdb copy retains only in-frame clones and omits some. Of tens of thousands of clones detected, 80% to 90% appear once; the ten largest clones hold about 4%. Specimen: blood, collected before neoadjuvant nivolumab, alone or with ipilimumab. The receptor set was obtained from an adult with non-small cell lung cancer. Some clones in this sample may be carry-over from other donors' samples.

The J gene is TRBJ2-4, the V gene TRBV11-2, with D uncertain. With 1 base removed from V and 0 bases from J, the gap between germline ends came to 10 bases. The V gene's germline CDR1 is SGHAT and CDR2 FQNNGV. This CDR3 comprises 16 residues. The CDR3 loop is CASSLAAHLAKNIQYF. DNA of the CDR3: TGTGCCAGCAGCTTAGCAGCCCATCTAGCCAAAAACATTCAGTACTTC.

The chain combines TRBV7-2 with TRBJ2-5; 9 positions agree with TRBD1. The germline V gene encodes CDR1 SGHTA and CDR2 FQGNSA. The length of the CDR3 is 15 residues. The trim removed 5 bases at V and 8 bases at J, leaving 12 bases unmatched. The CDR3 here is CASSLWDRVGETQYF. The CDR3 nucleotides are TGTGCCAGCAGCCTCTGGGACAGGGTGGGAGAAACCCAGTACTTC.

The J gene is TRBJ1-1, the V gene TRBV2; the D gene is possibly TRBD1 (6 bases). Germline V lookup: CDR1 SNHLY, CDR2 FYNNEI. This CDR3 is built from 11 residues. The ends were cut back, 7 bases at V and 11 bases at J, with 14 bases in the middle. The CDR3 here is CASKLDSLAFF. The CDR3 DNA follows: TGTGCCAGCAAACTGGACAGTCTGGCTTTCTTT.